The 18 T cell receptor beta chains below come from one sample, sequenced in a study of siplizumab effects on memory and regulatory T cells. The method was immunoSEQ multiplex PCR; TCRdb's version includes in-frame clones alone and lacks a portion of them. Of around 87,000 clones listed, about nine tenths were seen once; the top ten hold roughly 14%. Sequenced sample: CD4+ T cells sorted from blood. The receptors come from a human donor in good health.

J is TRBJ2-7 and V is TRBV28; tentatively, D is TRBD1 (5 bases). The germline V gene has CDR1 MDHEN and CDR2 SYDVKM. There are 11 residues in the CDR3. The V gene lost 6 bases and the J gene lost 12 bases, with 15 bases spanning the gap. CDR3 protein: CASRVQGHAYF. The CDR3 coding sequence is TGTGCCAGCAGGGTGCAAGGACACGCGTACTTC.

The V gene is TRBV4-2, the J gene TRBJ2-3, with D possibly being TRBD1 or TRBD2 (5 bases each). Germline CDR1 LGHNA, CDR2 YNFKEQ. V dropped 0 bases and J dropped 8 bases, with 21 bases sitting between them. The CDR3 runs to 17 residues. The CDR3 region is CASSQETAWGGGSTQYF. CDR3 nucleotide sequence: TGTGCCAGCAGCCAAGAGACGGCGTGGGGTGGGGGTTCTACGCAGTATTTT.

V is TRBV29-1 and J is TRBJ1-1; 7 bases agree with TRBD1. The CDR3 length is 11 residues. Trimming cost V 1 base and J 8 bases; bases outside gene matches: 1. The V gene's germline CDR1 is SQVTM and CDR2 ANQGSEA. CDR3 loop: CSVEGTGEAFF. The DNA for the CDR3 is TGCAGCGTTGAAGGGACAGGCGAAGCTTTCTTT.

The CDR3 coding sequence is TGTGCCAGCAGCTTGGAGAGGGAGCAGTACTTC. This codes for CASSLEREQYF. The chain combines TRBV5-4 with TRBJ2-7; no firm D call. Germline assignment: CDR1 SGHNT and CDR2 YYREEE (reference sequence). The CDR3 loop spans 11 amino acids. Trimming took 0 bases from V and 7 from J, leaving 5 bases between them.

The chain couples TRBV5-1 to TRBJ1-4, with D unclear. Germline V gene data show CDR1 as SGHRS and CDR2 as YFSETQ. The CDR3 length is 13 residues. The V end lost 0 bases, the J end lost 8 bases, and 8 bases lay between the germline ends. CDR3 sequence: CASSLVGGEKLFF. CDR3 DNA sequence: TGCGCCAGCAGCTTGGTTGGAGGCGAAAAACTGTTTTTT.

The J gene is TRBJ2-7, the V gene TRBV29-1, with 8 bases that match TRBD2. The CDR3 has 13 amino acids. Germline-derived CDR1 and CDR2 are SQVTM and ANQGSEA. V gave up 7 bases and J gave up 4 bases; unmatched junction bases: 9. The CDR3 DNA follows: TGCAGCGGTTCCAGCGGGAGAGGTTACGAGCAGTACTTC. As protein: CSGSSGRGYEQYF.

The chain is built from TRBV14 and TRBJ2-1, with 7 bases identical to TRBD1. The CDR3 consists of 13 residues. Trimming took 4 bases from V and 10 from J; bases not matched to a gene: 7. Germline CDR1 and CDR2: SGHDN and FVKESK. The CDR3 sequence is CASSLWDRGEQFF. CDR3 nucleotide sequence: TGTGCCAGCAGCCTTTGGGACAGAGGGGAGCAGTTCTTC.

The chain carries TRBV6-1 and TRBJ2-1, with D tentatively TRBD2 (6 bases). The CDR3 totals 19 residues. The V end was cut by 2 bases, the J end by 9 bases, with 29 bases between. Germline values: CDR1 MNHNS, CDR2 SASEGT. The CDR3: CASSERVGAGAGRRGEQFF. CDR3 DNA sequence: TGTGCCAGCAGTGAACGGGTAGGGGCGGGCGCAGGGAGGAGGGGTGAGCAGTTCTTC.

The rearrangement uses TRBV6-6 and TRBJ1-2, with D possibly being TRBD1 (5 bases). This CDR3 has 14 amino acids. V was cut by 5 bases and J by 2 bases, with 12 bases left in between. CDR1 and CDR2 from the germline V gene are MNHNY and SVGAGI (reference sequence). CDR3 loop: CASSPRGGNYGYTF. As DNA, the CDR3 is TGTGCCAGCAGTCCTAGGGGAGGGAACTATGGCTACACCTTC.

V and J are TRBV6-5 and TRBJ1-2; 10 bases map to TRBD1. The CDR3 contains 13 residues. CDR1 and CDR2 from the germline V gene are MNHEY and SVGAGI. V shed 6 bases, J shed 8 bases, and the junction held 6 bases outside the gene matches. The CDR3 protein is CASRNDRGLGYTF. DNA of the CDR3: TGTGCCAGCAGAAACGACAGGGGGCTCGGCTACACCTTC.

This chain connects TRBV5-5 to TRBJ2-3; the D gene could be TRBD1 or TRBD2 (5 bases each). The CDR3 is 14 amino acids. Germline-derived CDR1 and CDR2 are SGHKS and YYEKEE (reference sequence). V lost 4 bases, J lost 4 bases, and 13 bases lay in between. CDR3 residues: CASSPGPGPDTQYF. CDR3 DNA sequence: TGTGCCAGCAGCCCGGGACCGGGCCCAGATACGCAGTATTTT.

The chain joins TRBV5-1 to TRBJ2-7; weak D call: TRBD2 (5 bases). This CDR3 comprises 15 residues. V lost 1 base, J lost 4 bases, and 15 bases lay in between. Germline CDR1 SGHRS, CDR2 YFSETQ. The CDR3 bases are TGCGCCAGCAGCTTGATTGGGAGTAAAGGGTACGAGCAGTACTTC. Amino acids: CASSLIGSKGYEQYF.

The chain employs TRBV29-1 and TRBJ2-5, with 13 positions matching TRBD2. The junction had 9 bases not matched to a gene; V was cut back by 7 bases and J by 4 bases. Germline V gene lookup returns CDR1 SQVTM and CDR2 ANQGSEA. The CDR3 is 15 amino acids. The CDR3 nucleotides read TGCAGCGCAAACCGACTAGCGGGAGGTCGAGAGACCCAGTACTTC. It specifies CSANRLAGGRETQYF.

This clone appeared a single time. The rearrangement links TRBV11-3 to TRBJ2-3; 8 bases line up with TRBD2. V lost 4 bases, J lost 4 bases, and 10 bases stayed unmatched. The CDR3 contains 16 residues. Germline CDR1 and CDR2: SGHNT and YENEEA. This CDR3 reads CASSSGRGGSSDTQYF. CDR3 DNA sequence: TGTGCCAGCAGCTCAGGACGGGGGGGCAGCTCAGATACGCAGTATTTT.

This clone was detected only once. The V and J genes are TRBV28 and TRBJ2-7; TRBD2 matches at 11 bases. V trimming: 5 bases; J trimming: 0 bases; junction bases outside the gene matches: 6. CDR1 MDHEN and CDR2 SYDVKM come from the germline V gene. The CDR3 has 16 amino acids. Here the CDR3 DNA reads TGTGCCAGCAGTGGACCTAGCGGGAGGAGCTCCTACGAGCAGTACTTC. It is translated as CASSGPSGRSSYEQYF. Variable domain in full (rest from reference TRBV28 and TRBJ2-7): DVKVTQSSRYLVKRTGEKVFLECVQDMDHENMFWYRQDPGLGLRLIYFSYDVKMKEKGDIPEGYSVSREKKERFSLILESASTNQTSMYLCASSGPSGRSSYEQYFGPGTRLTVT.

The chain links TRBV28 to TRBJ2-2, with 7 bases fitting TRBD1. The CDR3 totals 14 residues. Per the germline V gene, CDR1 is MDHEN and CDR2 is SYDVKM. Germline trimming cut 8 bases from V and 6 bases from J; bases unmatched to any gene: 9. The CDR3, as DNA: TGTGCCAGCTTCGACAGGGTTCGACCCGGGGAGCTGTTTTTT. The encoded protein is CASFDRVRPGELFF.

The gene calls are TRBV25-1 and TRBJ2-7; 12 nucleotides line up with TRBD2. The CDR3 spans 16 residues. CDR1 MGHDK and CDR2 SYGVNS come from the germline V gene. Losses at the gene ends were 4 bases for V and 6 bases for J; bases not matched to a gene: 10. In nucleotides, the CDR3 is TGTGCCAGCAGTGCTCCCCGGACTAGCGGGACTGGCGAGCAGTACTTC. It is translated as CASSAPRTSGTGEQYF.

J is TRBJ2-5 and V is TRBV5-6; the match to TRBD2 covers 14 bases. The V gene's germline CDR1 is SGHDT and CDR2 YYEEEE. The CDR3 sequence is 15 residues long. J was trimmed by 4 bases and V by 5 bases; bases with no gene match: 4. The CDR3 sequence: CASSSGLAGGETQYF. CDR3 DNA: TGTGCCAGCAGTTCTGGACTAGCGGGAGGAGAGACCCAGTACTTC. Supplemented by reference TRBV5-6 and TRBJ2-5, the full variable domain reads DAGVTQSPTHLIKTRGQQVTLRCSPKSGHDTVSWYQQALGQGPQFIFQYYEEEERQRGNFPDRFSGHQFPNYSSELNVNALLLGDSALYLCASSSGLAGGETQYFGPGTRLLVL.